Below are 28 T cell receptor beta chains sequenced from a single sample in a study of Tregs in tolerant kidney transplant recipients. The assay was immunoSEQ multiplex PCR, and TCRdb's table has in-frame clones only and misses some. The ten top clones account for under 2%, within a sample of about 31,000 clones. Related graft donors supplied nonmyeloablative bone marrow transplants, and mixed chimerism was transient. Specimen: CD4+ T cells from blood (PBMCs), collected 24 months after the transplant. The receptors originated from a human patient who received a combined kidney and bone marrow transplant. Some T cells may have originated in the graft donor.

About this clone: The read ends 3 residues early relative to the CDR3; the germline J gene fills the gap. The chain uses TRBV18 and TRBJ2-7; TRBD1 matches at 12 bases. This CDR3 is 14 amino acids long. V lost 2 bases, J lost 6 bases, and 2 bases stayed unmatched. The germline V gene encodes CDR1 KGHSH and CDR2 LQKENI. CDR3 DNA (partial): TGTGCCAGCTCACCAAGGGACAGGGGGCTCGAG. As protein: CASSPRDRGLE. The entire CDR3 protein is CASSPRDRGLEQYF.

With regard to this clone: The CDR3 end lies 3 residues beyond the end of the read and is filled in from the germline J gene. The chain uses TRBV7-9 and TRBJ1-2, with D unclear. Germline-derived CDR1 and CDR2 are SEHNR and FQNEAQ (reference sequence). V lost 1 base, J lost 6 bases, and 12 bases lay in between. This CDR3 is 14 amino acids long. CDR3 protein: CASSLGGLRDGYTF. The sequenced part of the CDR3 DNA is TGTGCCAGCAGCTTAGGTGGACTTCGGGATGGC.

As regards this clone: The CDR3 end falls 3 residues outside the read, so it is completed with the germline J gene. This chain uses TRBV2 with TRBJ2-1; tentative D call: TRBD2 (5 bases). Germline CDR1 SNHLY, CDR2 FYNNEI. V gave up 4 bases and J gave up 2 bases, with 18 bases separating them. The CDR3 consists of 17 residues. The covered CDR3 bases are TGTGCCAGCAGTGCCCCTGGACTTTCGCGGGCCTACAATGAG. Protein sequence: CASSAPGLSRAYNE. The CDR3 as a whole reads CASSAPGLSRAYNEQFF.

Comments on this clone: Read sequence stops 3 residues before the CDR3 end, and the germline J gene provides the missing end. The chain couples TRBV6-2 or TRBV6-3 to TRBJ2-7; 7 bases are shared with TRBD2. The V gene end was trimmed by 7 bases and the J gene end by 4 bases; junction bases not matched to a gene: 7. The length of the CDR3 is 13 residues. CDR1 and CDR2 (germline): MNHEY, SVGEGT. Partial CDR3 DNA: TGTGCCAGCAACCGCGGGAGAGGGTACGAG. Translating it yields CASNRGRGYE. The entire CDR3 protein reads CASNRGRGYEQYF.

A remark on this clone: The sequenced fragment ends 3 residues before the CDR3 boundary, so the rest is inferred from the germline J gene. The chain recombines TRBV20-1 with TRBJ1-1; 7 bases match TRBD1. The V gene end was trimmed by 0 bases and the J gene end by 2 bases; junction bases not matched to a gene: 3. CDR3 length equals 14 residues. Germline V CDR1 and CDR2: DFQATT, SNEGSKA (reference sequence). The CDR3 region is CSAREQGLNTEAFF. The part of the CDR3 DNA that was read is TGCAGTGCTAGAGAACAGGGGCTAAACACTGAA.

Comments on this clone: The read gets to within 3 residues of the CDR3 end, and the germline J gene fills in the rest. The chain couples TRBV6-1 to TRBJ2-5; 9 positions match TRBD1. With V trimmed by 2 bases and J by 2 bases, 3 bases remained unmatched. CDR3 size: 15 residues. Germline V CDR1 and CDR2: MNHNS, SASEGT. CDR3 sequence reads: CASSESGTGQETQYF. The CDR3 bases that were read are TGTGCCAGCAGTGAAAGTGGGACAGGGCAAGAGACC.

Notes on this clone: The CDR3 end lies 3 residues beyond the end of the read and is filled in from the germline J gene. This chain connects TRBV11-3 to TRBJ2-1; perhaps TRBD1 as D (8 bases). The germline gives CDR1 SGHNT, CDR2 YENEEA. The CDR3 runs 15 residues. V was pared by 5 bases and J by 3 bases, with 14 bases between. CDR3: CASSIQGGDYNEQFF. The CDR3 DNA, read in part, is TGTGCCAGCAGCATACAGGGGGGGGACTACAATGAG.

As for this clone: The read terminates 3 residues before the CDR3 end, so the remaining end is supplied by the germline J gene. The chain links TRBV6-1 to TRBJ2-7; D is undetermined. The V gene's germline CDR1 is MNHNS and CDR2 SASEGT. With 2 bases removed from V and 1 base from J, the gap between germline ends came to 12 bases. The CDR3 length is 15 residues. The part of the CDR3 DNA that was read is TGTGCCAGCAGTGAACTAAGCTACCCTTCCTACGAG. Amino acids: CASSELSYPSYE. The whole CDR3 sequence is CASSELSYPSYEQYF.

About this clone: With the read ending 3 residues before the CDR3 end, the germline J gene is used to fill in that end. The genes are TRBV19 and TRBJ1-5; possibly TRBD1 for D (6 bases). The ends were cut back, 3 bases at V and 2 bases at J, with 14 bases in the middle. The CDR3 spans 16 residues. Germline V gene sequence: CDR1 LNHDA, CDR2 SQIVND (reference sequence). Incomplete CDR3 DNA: TGTGCCAGTAGTATCGTATCGTCAGGGGGCAATCAGCCC. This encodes CASSIVSSGGNQP. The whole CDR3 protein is CASSIVSSGGNQPQHF. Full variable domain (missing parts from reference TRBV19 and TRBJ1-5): DGGITQSPKYLFRKEGQNVTLSCEQNLNHDAMYWYRQDPGQGLRLIYYSQIVNDFQKGDIAEGYSVSREKKESFPLTVTSAQKNPTAFYLCASSIVSSGGNQPQHFGDGTRLSIL.

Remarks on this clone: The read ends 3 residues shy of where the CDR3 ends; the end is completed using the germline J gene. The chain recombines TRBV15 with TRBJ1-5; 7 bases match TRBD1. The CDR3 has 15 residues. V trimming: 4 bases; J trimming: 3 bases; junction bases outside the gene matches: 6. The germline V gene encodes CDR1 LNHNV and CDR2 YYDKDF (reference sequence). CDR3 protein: CATSTGQRLNQPQHF. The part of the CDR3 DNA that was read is TGTGCCACCAGCACGGGACAGCGCCTCAATCAGCCC.

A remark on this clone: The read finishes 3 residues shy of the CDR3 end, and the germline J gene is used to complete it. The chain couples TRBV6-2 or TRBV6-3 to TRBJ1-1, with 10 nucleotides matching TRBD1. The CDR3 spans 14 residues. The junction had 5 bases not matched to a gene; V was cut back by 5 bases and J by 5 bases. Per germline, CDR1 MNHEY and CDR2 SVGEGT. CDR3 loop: CASSTRQGATEAFF. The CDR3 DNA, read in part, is TGTGCCAGCAGTACTCGACAGGGGGCTACTGAA.

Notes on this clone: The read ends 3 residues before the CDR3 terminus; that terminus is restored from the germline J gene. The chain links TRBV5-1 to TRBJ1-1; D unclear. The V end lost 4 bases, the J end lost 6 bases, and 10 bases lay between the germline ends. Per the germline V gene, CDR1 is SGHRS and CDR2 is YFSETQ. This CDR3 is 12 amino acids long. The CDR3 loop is CASSPGLSEAFF. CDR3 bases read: TGCGCCAGCAGCCCTGGACTGTCTGAA.

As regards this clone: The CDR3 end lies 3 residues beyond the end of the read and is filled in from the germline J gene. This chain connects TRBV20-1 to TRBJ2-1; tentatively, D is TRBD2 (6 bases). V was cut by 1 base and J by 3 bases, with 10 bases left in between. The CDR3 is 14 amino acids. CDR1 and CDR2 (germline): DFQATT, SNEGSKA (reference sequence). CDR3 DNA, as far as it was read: TGCAGTGCTAGAGGGGCTAGCGTCTACAATGAG. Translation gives CSARGASVYNE. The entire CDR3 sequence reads CSARGASVYNEQFF.

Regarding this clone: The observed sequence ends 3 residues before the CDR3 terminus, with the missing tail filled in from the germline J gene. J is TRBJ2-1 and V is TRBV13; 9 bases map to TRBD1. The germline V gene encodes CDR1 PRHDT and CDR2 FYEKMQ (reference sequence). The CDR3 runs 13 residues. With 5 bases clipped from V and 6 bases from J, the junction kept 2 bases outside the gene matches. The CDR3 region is CASSMDRGNEQFF. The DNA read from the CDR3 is TGTGCCAGCAGCATGGACAGGGGCAATGAG.

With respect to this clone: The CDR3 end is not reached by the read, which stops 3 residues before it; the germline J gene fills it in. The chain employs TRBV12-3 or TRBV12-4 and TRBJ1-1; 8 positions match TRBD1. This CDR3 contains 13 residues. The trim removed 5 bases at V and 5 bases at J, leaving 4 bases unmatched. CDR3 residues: CASSIGQGTEAFF. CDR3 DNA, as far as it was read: TGTGCCAGCAGTATCGGACAGGGAACTGAA.

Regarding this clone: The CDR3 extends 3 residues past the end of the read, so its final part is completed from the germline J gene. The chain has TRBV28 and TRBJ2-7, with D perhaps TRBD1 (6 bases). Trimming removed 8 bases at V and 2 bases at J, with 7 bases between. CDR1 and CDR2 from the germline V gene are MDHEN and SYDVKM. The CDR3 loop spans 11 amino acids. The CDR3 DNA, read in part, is TGTGCCAGCGAGGGGGCCTACGAG. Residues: CASEGAYE. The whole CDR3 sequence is CASEGAYEQYF.

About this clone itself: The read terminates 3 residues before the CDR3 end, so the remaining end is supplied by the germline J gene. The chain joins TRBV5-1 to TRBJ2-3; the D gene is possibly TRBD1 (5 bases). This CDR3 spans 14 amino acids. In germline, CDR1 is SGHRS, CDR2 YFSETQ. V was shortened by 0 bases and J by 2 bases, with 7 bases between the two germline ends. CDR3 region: CASSLGQNTDTQYF. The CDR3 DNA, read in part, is TGCGCCAGCAGCTTGGGACAGAACACAGATACG.

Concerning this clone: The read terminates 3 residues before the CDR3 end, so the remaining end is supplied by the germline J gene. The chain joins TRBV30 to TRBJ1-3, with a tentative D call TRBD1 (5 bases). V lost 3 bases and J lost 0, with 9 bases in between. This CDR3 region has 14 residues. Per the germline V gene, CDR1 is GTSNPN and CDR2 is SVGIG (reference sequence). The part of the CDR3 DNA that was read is TGTGCCTGGAGCTTCGACAGCTCTGGAAACACC. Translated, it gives CAWSFDSSGNT. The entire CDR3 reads CAWSFDSSGNTIYF.

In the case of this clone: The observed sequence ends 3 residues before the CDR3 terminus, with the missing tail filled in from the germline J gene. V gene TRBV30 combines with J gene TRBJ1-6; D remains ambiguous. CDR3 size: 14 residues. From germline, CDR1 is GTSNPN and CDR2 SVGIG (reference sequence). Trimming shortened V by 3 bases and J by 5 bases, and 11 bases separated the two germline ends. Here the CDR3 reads CAWRNRGNNSPLHF. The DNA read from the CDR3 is TGTGCCTGGAGGAACCGGGGAAATAATTCACCC.

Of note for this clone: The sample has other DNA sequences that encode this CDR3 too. The CDR3 here is CSARDRETQYF. CDR3 bases read: TGCAGTGCTAGAGATCGAGAGACC. The chain uses TRBV20-1 and TRBJ2-5, with D unresolved. The read stops 3 residues short of the end of the CDR3; the missing end is completed from the germline J gene. Germline V gene sequence: CDR1 DFQATT, CDR2 SNEGSKA (reference sequence). The CDR3 has 11 residues. V was cut by 0 bases and J by 4 bases, with 3 bases left in between.

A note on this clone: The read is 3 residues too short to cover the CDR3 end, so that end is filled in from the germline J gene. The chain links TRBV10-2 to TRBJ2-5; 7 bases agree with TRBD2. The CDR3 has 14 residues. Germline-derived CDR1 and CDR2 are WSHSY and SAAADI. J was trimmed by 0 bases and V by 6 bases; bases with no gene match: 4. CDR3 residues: CASSVTSNQETQYF. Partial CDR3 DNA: TGCGCCAGCAGCGTGACTAGCAACCAAGAGACC.

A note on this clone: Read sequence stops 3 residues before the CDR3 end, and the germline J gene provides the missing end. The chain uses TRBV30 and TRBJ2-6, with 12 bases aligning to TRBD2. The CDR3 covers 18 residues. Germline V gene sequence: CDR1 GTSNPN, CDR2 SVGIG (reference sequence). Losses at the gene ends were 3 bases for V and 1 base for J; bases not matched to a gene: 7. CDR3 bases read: TGTGCCTGGAGGGACCGGCTAGCGGGAGGGTCTGGGGCCAACGTC. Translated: CAWRDRLAGGSGANV. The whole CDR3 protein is CAWRDRLAGGSGANVLTF.

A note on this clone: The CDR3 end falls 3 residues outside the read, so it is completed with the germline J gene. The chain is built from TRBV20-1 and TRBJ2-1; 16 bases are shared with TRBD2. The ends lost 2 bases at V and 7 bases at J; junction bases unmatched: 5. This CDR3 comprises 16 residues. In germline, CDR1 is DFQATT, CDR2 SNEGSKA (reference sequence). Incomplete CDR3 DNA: TGCAGTGCTAGATCCAAGGGACTAGCGGGAGGGAATGAG. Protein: CSARSKGLAGGNE. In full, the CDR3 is CSARSKGLAGGNEQFF.

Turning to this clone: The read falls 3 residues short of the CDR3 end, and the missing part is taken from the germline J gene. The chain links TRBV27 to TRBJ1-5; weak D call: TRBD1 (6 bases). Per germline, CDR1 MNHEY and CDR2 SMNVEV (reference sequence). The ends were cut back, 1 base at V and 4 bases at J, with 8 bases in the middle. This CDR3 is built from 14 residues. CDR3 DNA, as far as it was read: TGTGCCAGCAGTTTATGGCAGGGGAATCAGCCC. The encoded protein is CASSLWQGNQP. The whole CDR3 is CASSLWQGNQPQHF.

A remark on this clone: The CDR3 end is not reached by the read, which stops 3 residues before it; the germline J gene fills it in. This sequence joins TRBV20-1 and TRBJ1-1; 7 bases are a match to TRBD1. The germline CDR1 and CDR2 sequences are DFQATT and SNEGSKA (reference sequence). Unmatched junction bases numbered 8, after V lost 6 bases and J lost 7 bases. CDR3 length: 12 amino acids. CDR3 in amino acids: CSAVAGQIEAFF. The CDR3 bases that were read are TGCAGTGCCGTGGCGGGACAGATTGAA.

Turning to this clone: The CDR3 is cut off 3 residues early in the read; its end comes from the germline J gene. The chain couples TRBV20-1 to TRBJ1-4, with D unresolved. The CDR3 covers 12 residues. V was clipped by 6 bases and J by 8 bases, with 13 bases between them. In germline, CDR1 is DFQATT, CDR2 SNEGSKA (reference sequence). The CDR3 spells CSAAEAGEKLFF. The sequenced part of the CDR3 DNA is TGCAGTGCAGCCGAAGCGGGGGAAAAA.

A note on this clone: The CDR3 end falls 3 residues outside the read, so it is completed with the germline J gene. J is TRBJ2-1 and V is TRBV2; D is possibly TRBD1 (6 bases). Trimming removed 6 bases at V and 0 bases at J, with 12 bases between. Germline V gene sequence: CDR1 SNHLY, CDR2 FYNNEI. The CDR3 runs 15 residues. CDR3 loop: CASRINRVSYNEQFF. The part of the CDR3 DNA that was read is TGTGCCAGCAGGATCAACAGGGTCTCCTACAATGAG.

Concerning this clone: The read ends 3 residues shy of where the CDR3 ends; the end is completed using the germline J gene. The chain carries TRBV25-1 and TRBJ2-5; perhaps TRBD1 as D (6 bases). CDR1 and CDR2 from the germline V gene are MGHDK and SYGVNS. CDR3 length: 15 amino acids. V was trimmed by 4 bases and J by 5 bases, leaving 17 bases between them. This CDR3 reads CASSAFRGGEETQYF. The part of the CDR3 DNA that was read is TGTGCCAGCAGTGCCTTCAGGGGCGGAGAGGAGACC.